The 17 T cell receptor beta chains in this list originate from one sample, sequenced in a study of blood T cell repertoires in COVID-19. Produced via immunoSEQ multiplex PCR; TCRdb's table is partial and in-frame only. The table lists around 170,000 clones, less than 90% of them singletons. Sequencing was performed on peripheral blood. The receptors shown here come from a woman in her seventies with COVID-19, enrolled during active disease.

The V call is TRBV19, the J call TRBJ2-3; 10 bases line up with TRBD2. Trimming at V came to 5 bases and at J to 0 bases, leaving 17 bases not matched to a gene. Germline CDR1 is LNHDA and CDR2 is SQIVND (reference sequence). CDR3 length: 20 amino acids. This CDR3 is CASSATQREGRGFSTDTQYF. CDR3 bases: TGTGCCAGTAGTGCCACCCAGCGGGAGGGCCGGGGTTTCAGCACAGATACGCAGTATTTT. Filled out from reference TRBV19 and TRBJ2-3, the complete variable domain reads DGGITQSPKYLFRKEGQNVTLSCEQNLNHDAMYWYRQDPGQGLRLIYYSQIVNDFQKGDIAEGYSVSREKKESFPLTVTSAQKNPTAFYLCASSATQREGRGFSTDTQYFGPGTRLTVL.

The chain carries TRBV6-4 and TRBJ2-1; 14 positions agree with TRBD2. Looked up from germline, CDR1 is MRHNA and CDR2 is SNTAGT. This CDR3 comprises 15 residues. J was trimmed by 10 bases and V by 9 bases; bases with no gene match: 11. The CDR3 DNA reads as TGTGCCAGGGGGACTAGCGGGAGATATTTCGACGAGCAGTTCTTC. Amino acids: CARGTSGRYFDEQFF.

This clone came up a few times. The rearrangement links TRBV28 to TRBJ1-1; 9 bases align to TRBD1. The trim removed 8 bases at V and 1 base at J, leaving 11 bases unmatched. This CDR3 has 16 amino acids. CDR1 MDHEN and CDR2 SYDVKM come from the germline V gene. CDR3 in amino acids: CASPPIGTGKNTEAFF. The CDR3 coding sequence is TGTGCCAGCCCCCCCATTGGGACAGGGAAGAACACTGAAGCTTTCTTT.

The rearrangement uses TRBV5-1 and TRBJ2-1; TRBD2 aligns across 14 bases. The CDR3 spans 14 residues. Trimming removed 4 bases from V and 13 bases from J; junction bases left unmatched: 7. The germline V gene encodes CDR1 SGHRS and CDR2 YFSETQ. The CDR3 nucleotides read TGCGCCAGCAGCACGGGACTAGCGGGAGTCCGACAGTTCTTC. Protein product: CASSTGLAGVRQFF.

V and J are TRBV25-1 and TRBJ2-3; 7 positions agree with TRBD1. This CDR3 region has 17 residues. The V gene end was trimmed by 2 bases and the J gene end by 2 bases; junction bases not matched to a gene: 10. CDR1 and CDR2 from the germline V gene are MGHDK and SYGVNS. The chain's CDR3 is CASSESWQGVSTDTQYF. The CDR3 DNA is TGTGCCAGCAGTGAAAGTTGGCAGGGGGTATCCACAGATACGCAGTATTTT.

The rearrangement uses TRBV21-1 and TRBJ1-1. TRBV21-1 is designated a pseudogene. The CDR3 is 19 residues long. This chain's CDR3 is CASSARQREGGSGTTEAFF. As DNA, the CDR3 is TGTGCCAGCAGCGCCCGGCAAAGGGAGGGTGGTAGCGGAACCACTGAAGCTTTCTTT.

The chain couples TRBV6-5 to TRBJ1-1; 7 nucleotides align to TRBD1. The ends lost 2 bases at V and 0 bases at J; junction bases unmatched: 3. Germline values: CDR1 MNHEY, CDR2 SVGAGI. The length of the CDR3 is 15 residues. CDR3 loop: CASSYRQGVNTEAFF. The DNA of the CDR3 is TGTGCCAGCAGTTACCGACAGGGAGTGAACACTGAAGCTTTCTTT.

CDR3 in amino acids: CASRRQSTNEKLFF. CDR3 sequence (DNA): TGTGCCAGCAGGCGACAGTCAACTAATGAAAAACTGTTTTTT. The rearrangement links TRBV6-6 to TRBJ1-4; possible D gene TRBD1, 5 bases. The V and J ends lost 6 bases and 0 bases respectively, with 8 bases between them. CDR1 is MNHNY, CDR2 SVGAGI, per germline (reference sequence). The CDR3 is made up of 14 amino acids.

Regarding this clone: Other DNA variants within this sample encode the same CDR3. The chain has TRBV18 and TRBJ2-5, with 7 bases matching TRBD2. V gave up 2 bases and J gave up 3 bases; unmatched junction bases: 0. The germline V gene encodes CDR1 KGHSH and CDR2 LQKENI. CDR3 length: 13 amino acids. The CDR3, as DNA: TGTGCCAGCTCACCAGGGGGGGAAGAGACCCAGTACTTC. This sequence encodes CASSPGGEETQYF.

This chain links TRBV9 with TRBJ2-5, with D possibly being TRBD1 (6 bases). This CDR3 has 15 residues. The germline V gene encodes CDR1 SGDLS and CDR2 YYNGEE. The ends were cut back, 2 bases at V and 4 bases at J, with 15 bases in the middle. Here the CDR3 reads CASSVGGQLRETQYF. The DNA for the CDR3 is TGTGCCAGCAGCGTTGGAGGACAGCTCCGAGAGACCCAGTACTTC.

This clone appeared a single time. J is TRBJ2-3 and V is TRBV27; TRBD2 aligns across 8 bases. In germline, CDR1 is MNHEY, CDR2 SMNVEV (reference sequence). The CDR3 has 16 amino acids. V lost 6 bases and J lost 2; bases outside the gene matches: 10. CDR3 loop: CASRTPGLGPTDTQYF. The CDR3, as DNA: TGTGCCAGCAGAACTCCGGGACTAGGTCCCACAGATACGCAGTATTTT.

The gene calls are TRBV3-1 (or the pseudogene TRBV3-2) and TRBJ2-3; 8 bases are a match to TRBD2. Trimming took 1 base from V and 1 from J; bases not matched to a gene: 1. The CDR3 extends over 15 amino acids. CDR1 and CDR2 (germline): LGHDT, YNNKEL (reference sequence). The DNA for the CDR3 is TGTGCCAGCAGCCAAGGACTAGCGCGCACAGATACGCAGTATTTT. It is translated as CASSQGLARTDTQYF.

This chain links TRBV27 with TRBJ2-7, with D perhaps matching TRBD2 (6 bases). V gave up 0 bases and J gave up 3 bases, with 12 bases separating them. The CDR3 totals 15 residues. The V gene's germline CDR1 is MNHEY and CDR2 SMNVEV (reference sequence). CDR3 residues: CASSLSEGQDYEQYF. For the CDR3, the DNA is TGTGCCAGCAGTTTATCGGAGGGGCAAGACTACGAGCAGTACTTC.

This clone was observed a few times. The chain carries TRBV7-9 and TRBJ1-5; TRBD1 aligns across 7 bases. V was pared by 1 base and J by 16 bases, with 10 bases of the junction left unmatched. Germline CDR1 is SEHNR and CDR2 is FQNEAQ (reference sequence). The CDR3 spans 13 residues. In nucleotides, the CDR3 is TGTGCCAGCAGCTTAGTGACCGGGACAGCGATCCATTTT. Translating gives CASSLVTGTAIHF. The whole variable domain, filled in from reference TRBV7-9 and TRBJ1-5, reads DTGVSQNPRHKITKRGQNVTFRCDPISEHNRLYWYRQTLGQGPEFLTYFQNEAQLEKSRLLSDRFSAERPKGSFSTLEIQRTEQGDSAMYLCASSLVTGTAIHFGDGTRLSIL.

The rearrangement joins TRBV24-1 to TRBJ2-3, with D possibly being TRBD1 (6 bases). V was trimmed by 2 bases and J by 0 bases, leaving 11 bases between them. This CDR3 spans 16 amino acids. CDR1 and CDR2 from the germline V gene are KGHDR and SFDVKD. The DNA for the CDR3 is TGTGCCACCAGTGATTGGGGACATTCAAGCACAGATACGCAGTATTTT. This gives the protein CATSDWGHSSTDTQYF.

The V and J genes are TRBV19 and TRBJ2-1; 10 bases match TRBD2. Germline V gene sequence: CDR1 LNHDA, CDR2 SQIVND (reference sequence). The V gene end was trimmed by 8 bases and the J gene end by 7 bases; junction bases not matched to a gene: 14. This CDR3 spans 16 amino acids. DNA of the CDR3: TGTGCCAGTGTGGGAATAGCGGGAGGATCCTTAAATGAGCAGTTCTTC. This translates into CASVGIAGGSLNEQFF.

The V gene is TRBV5-4, the J gene TRBJ2-1; D not resolved. This CDR3 is 14 amino acids long. V lost 1 base, J lost 12 bases, and 17 bases lay in between. CDR1 is SGHNT, CDR2 YYREEE, per germline (reference sequence). CDR3 amino acids: CASSLNGKPVRQFF. The CDR3 coding sequence is TGTGCCAGCAGCTTGAATGGTAAGCCCGTGCGGCAGTTCTTC.